The entry below describes one T cell receptor (beta chain). The repertoire was sequenced with immunoSEQ multiplex PCR; TCRdb's copy has only in-frame clones and lacks some. The profile shows 100,000 to 150,000 clones, roughly 90% of them singletons. Germline V lookup: CDR1 ENHRY, CDR2 SYGVKD. Trimming removed 3 bases from V and 0 bases from J; junction bases left unmatched: 1. The CDR3 has 15 residues. The data were taken from a study of cytomegalovirus exposure and HLA in healthy donors. The sequence was obtained from a man between 25 and 39 years old in good health and CMV-seronegative. The material sequenced was PBMCs. The gene calls are TRBV10-3 and TRBJ1-5, with TRBD1 identical over 8 bases. This chain's CDR3 is CAISDQGASNQPQHF. CDR3 bases: TGTGCCATCAGTGATCAGGGGGCTAGCAATCAGCCCCAGCATTTT.